These 29 T cell receptor beta chains originate from one sample sequenced in a study of shared clonotypes between healthy human individuals. Assay: immunoSEQ multiplex PCR; the TCRdb copy retains only in-frame clones and omits some. The sample contains around 510,000 clones, around 95% of which appear only once. Sequences were obtained from naive CD4+ T cells sorted from blood. Subset denoted: CD45RA+ positively selected. The receptors originated from a woman aged 30 to 39 in good health.

The chain uses TRBV28 and TRBJ2-7; 8 bases map to TRBD1. This CDR3 has 14 amino acids. Germline-derived CDR1 and CDR2 are MDHEN and SYDVKM. Unmatched junction bases numbered 3, after V lost 3 bases and J lost 2 bases. In nucleotides, the CDR3 is TGTGCCAGCAGTTTCCAGACAGGGGCCTACGAGCAGTACTTC. Translated: CASSFQTGAYEQYF.

A single count supports this clone. The gene calls are TRBV28 and TRBJ2-7; 7 nucleotides line up with TRBD1. Trimming cost V 3 bases and J 0 bases; bases outside gene matches: 5. From germline, CDR1 is MDHEN and CDR2 SYDVKM. The CDR3 has 15 amino acids. The CDR3 spells CASSLGRGTSYEQYF. CDR3 DNA: TGTGCCAGCAGTTTGGGCAGGGGGACCTCCTACGAGCAGTACTTC. Full variable domain (rest looked up from reference TRBV28 and TRBJ2-7): DVKVTQSSRYLVKRTGEKVFLECVQDMDHENMFWYRQDPGLGLRLIYFSYDVKMKEKGDIPEGYSVSREKKERFSLILESASTNQTSMYLCASSLGRGTSYEQYFGPGTRLTVT.

The CDR3: CASSQDRTVLRPNSPLHF. CDR3 sequence (DNA): TGCGCCAGCAGCCAAGATCGAACCGTACTTCGTCCAAATTCACCCCTCCACTTT. This chain links TRBV4-1 with TRBJ1-6; D uncertain. The CDR3 is made up of 18 amino acids. Trimming left V 0 bases short and J 7 bases short, with 19 bases between. Germline-derived CDR1 and CDR2 are MGHRA and YSYEKL.

The J gene is TRBJ1-1, the V gene TRBV4-2; D remains ambiguous. The CDR3 is 12 amino acids. The germline V gene encodes CDR1 LGHNA and CDR2 YNFKEQ. Trimming took 1 base from V and 11 from J, leaving 11 bases between them. As DNA, the CDR3 is TGTGCCAGCAGCCAAGTATCGTCGTGGGCTTTCTTT. This sequence encodes CASSQVSSWAFF.

The chain recombines TRBV28 with TRBJ2-5, with 10 bases aligning to TRBD2. The junction had 13 bases not matched to a gene; V was cut back by 4 bases and J by 5 bases. Germline V gene data show CDR1 as MDHEN and CDR2 as SYDVKM. This CDR3 region has 17 residues. As DNA, the CDR3 is TGTGCCAGCAGTTCAGCGGGACTAGCGACAGTTTGGGAGACCCAGTACTTC. This gives the protein CASSSAGLATVWETQYF.

For this clone: The same CDR3 can be traced to other DNA sequences in this sample. V and J are TRBV5-1 and TRBJ2-3, with D possibly matching TRBD2 (5 bases). Germline CDR1 and CDR2: SGHRS and YFSETQ. V lost 2 bases to trimming and J lost 1 base, with 5 bases between them. The CDR3 runs to 13 residues. CDR3 sequence reads: CASSFGGTDTQYF. CDR3 nucleotides: TGCGCCAGCAGCTTCGGGGGCACAGATACGCAGTATTTT.

The V call is TRBV5-4, the J call TRBJ2-7; D may be TRBD2 (5 bases). The length of the CDR3 is 15 residues. CDR1 is SGHNT and CDR2 is YYREEE in the germline V gene (reference sequence). The V end was cut by 0 bases, the J end by 6 bases, with 16 bases between. The CDR3 DNA sequence: TGTGCCAGCAGCTTGGGAGCGAGGGAACGGGTCGAGCAGTACTTC. Residues: CASSLGARERVEQYF.

The chain uses TRBV5-6 and TRBJ1-5; D is undetermined. V was cut by 1 base and J by 1 base, with 12 bases left in between. Per germline, CDR1 SGHDT and CDR2 YYEEEE. The CDR3 totals 16 residues. In DNA form, the CDR3 reads TGTGCCAGCAGCTTGTCGACGGTTCGAAGCAATCAGCCCCAGCATTTT. Translated: CASSLSTVRSNQPQHF.

The rearrangement links TRBV4-1 to TRBJ2-7; D might be TRBD1 (5 bases). V lost 1 base to trimming and J lost 7 bases, with 11 bases between them. Germline CDR1 reads MGHRA; CDR2 reads YSYEKL. The CDR3 loop spans 13 amino acids. The CDR3 sequence: CASSQALGEEQYF. As DNA, the CDR3 is TGCGCCAGCAGCCAAGCGTTAGGGGAAGAGCAGTACTTC.

The J gene is TRBJ2-1, the V gene TRBV4-1; D not certain. Trimming pared 1 base from V and 6 bases from J, leaving 13 bases between. Germline CDR1 is MGHRA and CDR2 is YSYEKL. CDR3 length equals 15 residues. The CDR3 coding sequence is TGCGCCAGCAGCCAAGGACCTCTCCCGGGCAATGAGCAGTTCTTC. It translates to CASSQGPLPGNEQFF.

This chain joins TRBV28 and TRBJ1-2; TRBD1 matches at 7 bases. The CDR3 is 12 residues long. CDR1 and CDR2 from the germline V gene are MDHEN and SYDVKM. Trimming took 2 bases from V and 7 from J; bases not matched to a gene: 1. The CDR3 nucleotides are TGTGCCAGCAGTTTAAACAGGGGTGGCTACACCTTC. The encoded protein is CASSLNRGGYTF.

The chain carries TRBV28 and TRBJ1-1; a weak D match, TRBD1 (6 bases). V was cut by 2 bases and J by 4 bases, with 17 bases left in between. Germline values: CDR1 MDHEN, CDR2 SYDVKM. This CDR3 spans 16 amino acids. The CDR3 spells CASSLIAGAGSTEAFF. Here the CDR3 DNA reads TGTGCCAGCAGTTTAATCGCAGGGGCGGGGAGCACTGAAGCTTTCTTT.

V is TRBV7-3 and J is TRBJ1-1, with D uncertain. CDR1 and CDR2 from the germline V gene are SGHTA and FQGTGA. The CDR3 contains 14 residues. V gave up 1 base and J gave up 4 bases, with 10 bases separating them. The CDR3 region has the DNA TGTGCCAGCAGCTTAAGGGGTGAGGGCACTGAAGCTTTCTTT. It specifies CASSLRGEGTEAFF.

This chain links TRBV4-2 with TRBJ2-2, with D unclear. The V gene's germline CDR1 is LGHNA and CDR2 YNFKEQ. The CDR3 extends over 16 amino acids. Trimming shortened V by 0 bases and J by 0 bases, and 8 bases separated the two germline ends. The CDR3 region is CASSQDPHANTGELFF. The CDR3 nucleotides are TGTGCCAGCAGCCAAGATCCCCACGCGAACACCGGGGAGCTGTTTTTT.

The chain recombines TRBV7-9 with TRBJ2-6; D gene uncertain. Trimming removed 0 bases from V and 0 bases from J, with 6 bases in between. Germline V gives CDR1 SEHNR, CDR2 FQNEAQ (reference sequence). The CDR3 spans 16 residues. The CDR3 DNA sequence: TGTGCCAGCAGCTTAGCGCCGTTCTCTGGGGCCAACGTCCTGACTTTC. It specifies CASSLAPFSGANVLTF.

The DNA of the CDR3 is TGTGCCAGCTCACCAGTGGTAGCGGGAGCCTACAATGAGCAGTTCTTC. Amino acid sequence: CASSPVVAGAYNEQFF. This chain links TRBV18 with TRBJ2-1, with TRBD2 matching over 9 bases. V lost 2 bases and J lost 2; bases outside the gene matches: 4. CDR1 and CDR2 from the germline V gene are KGHSH and LQKENI. This CDR3 is 16 amino acids long.

Notes on this clone: Other DNA sequences of this sample code for an identical CDR3. The chain couples TRBV5-1 to TRBJ2-5; 7 bases fit TRBD1. The CDR3 covers 13 residues. Germline CDR1 is SGHRS and CDR2 is YFSETQ. Germline trimming cut 4 bases from V and 2 bases from J; bases unmatched to any gene: 2. The CDR3 DNA follows: TGCGCCAGCAGCCTGGGACAGCAAGAGACCCAGTACTTC. It codes for CASSLGQQETQYF.

The chain combines TRBV28 with TRBJ2-3; 7 bases align to TRBD1. The V and J ends lost 6 bases and 6 bases, in that order; junction bases with no gene match: 6. The CDR3 loop spans 13 amino acids. Germline V lookup: CDR1 MDHEN, CDR2 SYDVKM. The CDR3 DNA sequence: TGTGCCAGCAGCGCCAGGGGGATGGATACGCAGTATTTT. Translating gives CASSARGMDTQYF.

This chain joins TRBV10-1 and TRBJ2-2, with D hard to call. CDR3 length: 11 amino acids. CDR1 WNHNN and CDR2 SYGVQD come from the germline V gene (reference sequence). The V gene lost 5 bases and the J gene lost 6 bases, with 4 bases spanning the gap. The chain's CDR3 is CASSFAGELFF. The CDR3 DNA reads as TGCGCCAGCAGTTTCGCCGGGGAGCTGTTTTTT.

The CDR3 nucleotides are TGTGCCAGCAGTTCAACAGGGGGCGGAAAGATGTTTTTT. This translates into CASSSTGGGKMFF. The gene calls are TRBV28 and TRBJ1-4, with 9 bases fitting TRBD1. CDR1 MDHEN and CDR2 SYDVKM come from the germline V gene. V trimming: 4 bases; J trimming: 15 bases; junction bases outside the gene matches: 9. The CDR3 spans 13 residues.

The V gene is TRBV2, the J gene TRBJ1-5; D gene ambiguous. Germline CDR1 is SNHLY and CDR2 is FYNNEI. The length of the CDR3 is 14 residues. V lost 8 bases, J lost 9 bases, and 20 bases lay in between. The CDR3 loop is CASHKSEAAVPQHF. DNA for the CDR3: TGTGCCAGCCACAAGTCGGAGGCAGCCGTGCCCCAGCATTTT. Full variable domain (remainder filled in from reference TRBV2 and TRBJ1-5): EPEVTQTPSHQVTQMGQEVILRCVPISNHLYFYWYRQILGQKVEFLVSFYNNEISEKSEIFDDQFSVERPDGSNFTLKIRSTKLEDSAMYFCASHKSEAAVPQHFGDGTRLSIL.

The chain is built from TRBV15 and TRBJ2-7, with D possibly being TRBD1 (7 bases). The V gene lost 0 bases and the J gene lost 2 bases, with 26 bases spanning the gap. Germline CDR1 and CDR2: LNHNV and YYDKDF (reference sequence). The CDR3 totals 20 residues. CDR3 nucleotide sequence: TGTGCCACCAGCAGAGACCTATTGGGGCTAGAGGAGGGACAGACCTACGAGCAGTACTTC. This encodes CATSRDLLGLEEGQTYEQYF.

This chain joins TRBV27 and TRBJ2-5; 14 positions match TRBD2. Judging by the DNA end, TRBJ2-7 fits better; the J call may be wrong. Looked up from germline, CDR1 is MNHEY and CDR2 is SMNVEV (reference sequence). The CDR3 totals 17 residues. The CDR3 protein is CASSRETSGRVVYEQYF. As DNA, the CDR3 is TGTGCCAGCAGCCGAGAGACTAGCGGGAGGGTTGTCTACGAGCAGTACTTC.

The gene calls are TRBV5-1 and TRBJ1-2; no clear D. CDR3 length equals 17 residues. The V gene lost 2 bases and the J gene lost 4 bases, with 21 bases spanning the gap. Germline V gene sequence: CDR1 SGHRS, CDR2 YFSETQ. This chain's CDR3 is CASSLGESSPELYGYTF. The CDR3 DNA sequence: TGCGCCAGCAGCTTAGGAGAATCCTCACCAGAACTCTATGGCTACACCTTC.

The chain carries TRBV11-2 and TRBJ1-2; 9 bases fit TRBD1. The CDR3 sequence is 14 residues long. V lost 5 bases to trimming and J lost 7 bases; unmatched junction nucleotides: 8. The germline CDR1 and CDR2 sequences are SGHAT and FQNNGV. The CDR3 spells CASSAGTGKGGYTF. The CDR3 bases are TGTGCCAGCAGCGCCGGGACAGGGAAGGGTGGCTACACCTTC.

Note on this clone: The junction does not match germline at one end; this may be a read error. This chain joins TRBV28 and TRBJ2-7; 11 positions match TRBD1. The CDR3 consists of 14 residues. Germline V gene sequence: CDR1 MDHEN, CDR2 SYDVKM. For the CDR3, the DNA is TGTGCCAGCAGTGTATGGGACAGGGGGTTAGGGCAGTACTTC. This encodes CASSVWDRGLGQYF.

V and J are TRBV28 and TRBJ2-7; D is ambiguous. Germline CDR1 reads MDHEN; CDR2 reads SYDVKM. The CDR3 has 11 residues. V lost 2 bases and J lost 6, with 5 bases in between. Here the CDR3 reads CASSLAREQYF. The CDR3 nucleotides read TGTGCCAGCAGTTTAGCGCGCGAGCAGTACTTC.

The genes are TRBV7-5 and TRBJ1-2. TRBV7-5 is flagged as a pseudogene. This CDR3 spans 14 amino acids. This chain's CDR3 is CASSLAGGIDGYTF. As DNA, the CDR3 is TGTGCCAGCAGCCTAGCCGGGGGCATAGATGGCTACACCTTC.

The chain couples TRBV4-1 to TRBJ2-3; 7 bases are a match to TRBD1. Germline assignment: CDR1 MGHRA and CDR2 YSYEKL. This CDR3 is 16 amino acids long. The ends lost 3 bases at V and 5 bases at J; junction bases unmatched: 11. The CDR3 coding sequence is TGCGCCAGCAGCCAGAGTAACAGGGGCCGCGGAGATACGCAGTATTTT. Its protein product is CASSQSNRGRGDTQYF.